These 5 T cell receptor beta chains share one sample of origin, sequenced in a study of T cell responses to AZD1222 COVID-19 vaccine. TCRdb's table, derived via immunoSEQ multiplex PCR, lists solely in-frame clones and lacks some. Of over 120,000 clones detected, about 92% appear once; the ten largest clones hold around 3.5%. Here the sequenced sample was peripheral blood, taken 28 days after the second AZD1222 dose. Receptors originate from an adult who received the AZD1222 COVID-19 vaccine.

The gene calls are TRBV5-1 and TRBJ2-3; possibly TRBD2 for D (6 bases). Per the germline V gene, CDR1 is SGHRS and CDR2 is YFSETQ. The V and J ends lost 3 bases and 7 bases respectively, with 18 bases between them. The CDR3 length is 15 residues. CDR3 DNA sequence: TGCGCCAGCAGCTCCCCCGGGACGGGGGATTATACGCAGTATTTT. This gives the protein CASSSPGTGDYTQYF.

The chain combines TRBV7-9 with TRBJ1-2; D gene uncertain. CDR1 is SEHNR, CDR2 FQNEAQ, per germline (reference sequence). Trimming shortened V by 7 bases and J by 6 bases, and 15 bases separated the two germline ends. The CDR3 contains 13 residues. The CDR3 sequence is CASTLKAGDGYTF. CDR3 DNA: TGTGCCAGCACCCTTAAAGCTGGGGATGGCTACACCTTC.

V and J are TRBV7-9 and TRBJ2-7, with D unclear. The CDR3 is 15 residues long. The V and J ends lost 5 bases and 7 bases respectively, with 21 bases between them. Germline CDR1 reads SEHNR; CDR2 reads FQNEAQ (reference sequence). The CDR3 DNA is TGTGCCAGCAGCCTCTGGGCGACACCACTGAGAGAGCAGTACTTC. It specifies CASSLWATPLREQYF.

This clone has a handful of counts. This chain connects TRBV20-1 to TRBJ1-1; D might be TRBD1 (5 bases). CDR1 and CDR2 from the germline V gene are DFQATT and SNEGSKA (reference sequence). V lost 5 bases to trimming and J lost 11 bases, with 15 bases between them. There are 11 residues in the CDR3. The CDR3, as DNA: TGCAGTGCTCGGGGCGTGGGTATCGCTTTCTTT. Translated, it gives CSARGVGIAFF.

The chain joins TRBV28 to TRBJ1-2; no clear D. CDR3 length equals 16 residues. In germline, CDR1 is MDHEN, CDR2 SYDVKM. Trimming took 8 bases from V and 8 from J, leaving 27 bases between them. CDR3 nucleotide sequence: TGTGCCAGCCGAACAAGTGGCGGCAGGCAACTCGGGGGCTACACCTTC. Amino acid sequence: CASRTSGGRQLGGYTF.